This paragraph reports one T cell receptor beta chain. Its specificity is unknown. Libraries of TCR beta came from quantitative 5'-RACE with molecular barcodes. Via MiXCR, TCRdb re-called the 5' RACE reads, giving one row per CDR3 protein. The table includes roughly 64,000 distinct CDR3 sequences, about 6% detected once. This entry belongs to a study of CD8 T cells in ankylosing spondylitis. The V gene lost 7 bases and the J gene lost 0 bases, with 3 bases spanning the gap. The CDR3 is made up of 12 amino acids. Germline lookup yields CDR1 LNHDA and CDR2 SQIVND (reference sequence). Findings and limits, study-wide: From matched ankylosing spondylitis synovial fluid, disease-linked clones were reportedly recovered at significantly enriched levels.

The TCR originated in a male donor with ankylosing spondylitis. The material sequenced was synovial fluid, either unsorted or a sorted T cell fraction (not recorded which). The gene calls are TRBV19 and TRBJ2-2; no definite D call. For the CDR3, the DNA is TGTGCCAGTAAAACGAACACCGGGGAGCTGTTTTTT. Protein: CASKTNTGELFF.